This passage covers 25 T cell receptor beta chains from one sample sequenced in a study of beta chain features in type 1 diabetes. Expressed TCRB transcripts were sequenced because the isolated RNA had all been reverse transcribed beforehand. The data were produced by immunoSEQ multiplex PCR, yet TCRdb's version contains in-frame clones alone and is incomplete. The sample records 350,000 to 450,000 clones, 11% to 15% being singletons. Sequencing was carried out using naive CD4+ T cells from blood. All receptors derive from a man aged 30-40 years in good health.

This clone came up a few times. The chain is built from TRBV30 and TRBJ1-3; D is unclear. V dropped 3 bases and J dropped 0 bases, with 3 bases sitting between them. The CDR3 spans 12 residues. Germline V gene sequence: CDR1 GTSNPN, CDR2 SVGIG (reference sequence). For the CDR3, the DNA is TGTGCCTGGAGACCCTCTGGAAACACCATATATTTT. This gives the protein CAWRPSGNTIYF.

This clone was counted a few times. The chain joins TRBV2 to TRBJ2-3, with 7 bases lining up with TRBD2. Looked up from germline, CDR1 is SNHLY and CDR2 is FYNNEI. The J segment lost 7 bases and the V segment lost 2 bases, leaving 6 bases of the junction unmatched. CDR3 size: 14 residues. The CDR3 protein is CASSEQREANTQYF. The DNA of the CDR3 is TGTGCCAGCAGTGAACAGCGGGAAGCAAATACGCAGTATTTT.

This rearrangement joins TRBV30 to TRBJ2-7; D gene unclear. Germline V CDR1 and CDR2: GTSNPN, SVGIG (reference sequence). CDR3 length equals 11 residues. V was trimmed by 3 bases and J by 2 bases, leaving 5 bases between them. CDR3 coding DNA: TGTGCCTGGAGCAAAGCCTACGAGCAGTACGTC. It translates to CAWSKAYEQYV.

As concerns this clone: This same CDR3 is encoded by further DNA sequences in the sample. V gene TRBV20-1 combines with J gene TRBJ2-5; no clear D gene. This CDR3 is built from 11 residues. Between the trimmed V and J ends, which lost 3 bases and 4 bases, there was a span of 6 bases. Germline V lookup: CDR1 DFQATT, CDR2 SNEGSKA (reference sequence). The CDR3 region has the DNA TGCAGTGCTAGGCCTGGAGAGACCCAGTACTTC. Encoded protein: CSARPGETQYF.

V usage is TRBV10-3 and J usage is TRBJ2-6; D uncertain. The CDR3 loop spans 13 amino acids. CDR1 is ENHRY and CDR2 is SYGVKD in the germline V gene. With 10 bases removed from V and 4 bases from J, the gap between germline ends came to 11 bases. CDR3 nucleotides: TGTGCCAGTGAAGCCCTCGGGGCCAACGTCCTGACTTTC. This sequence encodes CASEALGANVLTF.

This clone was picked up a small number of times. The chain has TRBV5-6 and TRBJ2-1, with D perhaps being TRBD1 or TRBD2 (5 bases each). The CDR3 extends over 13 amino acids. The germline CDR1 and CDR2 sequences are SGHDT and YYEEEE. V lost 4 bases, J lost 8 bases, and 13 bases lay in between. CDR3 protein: CASSPGPGDEQFF. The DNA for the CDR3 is TGTGCCAGCAGCCCGGGGCCCGGTGATGAGCAGTTCTTC.

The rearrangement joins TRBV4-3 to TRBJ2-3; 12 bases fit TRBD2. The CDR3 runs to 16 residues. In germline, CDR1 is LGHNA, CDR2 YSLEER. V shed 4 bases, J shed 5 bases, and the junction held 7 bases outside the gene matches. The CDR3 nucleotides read TGCGCCAGCAGCCCCAGACTAGCGGGGGCCCTAGATACGCAGTATTTT. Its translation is CASSPRLAGALDTQYF.

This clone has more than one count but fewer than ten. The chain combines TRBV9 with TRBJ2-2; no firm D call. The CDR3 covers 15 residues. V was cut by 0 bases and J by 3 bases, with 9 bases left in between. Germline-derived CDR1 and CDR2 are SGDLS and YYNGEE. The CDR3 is CASSVAVTYTGELFF. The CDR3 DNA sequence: TGTGCCAGCAGCGTAGCAGTTACCTACACCGGGGAGCTGTTTTTT.

CDR3 nucleotide sequence: TGTGCCTGGAGGGGTGACCCGGAAGATACGCAGTATTTT. It is translated as CAWRGDPEDTQYF. The chain carries TRBV30 and TRBJ2-3; D not certain. The CDR3 is 13 residues long. Germline V lookup: CDR1 GTSNPN, CDR2 SVGIG (reference sequence). V shed 3 bases and J shed 5 bases, with 12 bases lying between them.

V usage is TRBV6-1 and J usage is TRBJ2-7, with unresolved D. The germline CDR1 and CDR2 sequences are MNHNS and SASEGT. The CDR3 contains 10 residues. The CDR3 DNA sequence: TGTGCCAGCCGTGATGCCCATTTTACCGTC. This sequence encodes CASRDAHFTV.

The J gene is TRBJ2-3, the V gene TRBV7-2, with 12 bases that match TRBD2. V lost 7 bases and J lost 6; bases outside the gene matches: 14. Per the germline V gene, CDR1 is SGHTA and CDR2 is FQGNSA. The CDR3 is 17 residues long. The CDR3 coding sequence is TGTGCCAGCACCCTCGTCTGGACTAGCGGGACGGGGGATACGCAGTATTTT. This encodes CASTLVWTSGTGDTQYF.

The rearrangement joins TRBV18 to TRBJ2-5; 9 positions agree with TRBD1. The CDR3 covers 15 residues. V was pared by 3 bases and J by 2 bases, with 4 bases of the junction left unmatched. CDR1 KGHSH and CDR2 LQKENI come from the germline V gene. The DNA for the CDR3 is TGTGCCAGCTCACCCGGGACAGGGCGACAAGAGACCCAGTACTTC. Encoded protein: CASSPGTGRQETQYF.

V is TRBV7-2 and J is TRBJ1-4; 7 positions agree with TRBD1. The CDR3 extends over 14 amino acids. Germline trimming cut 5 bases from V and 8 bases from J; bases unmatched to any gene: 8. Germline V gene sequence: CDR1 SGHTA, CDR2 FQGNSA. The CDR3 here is CASSPTGFVEKLFF. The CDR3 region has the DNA TGTGCCAGCAGCCCGACAGGGTTTGTCGAAAAACTGTTTTTT.

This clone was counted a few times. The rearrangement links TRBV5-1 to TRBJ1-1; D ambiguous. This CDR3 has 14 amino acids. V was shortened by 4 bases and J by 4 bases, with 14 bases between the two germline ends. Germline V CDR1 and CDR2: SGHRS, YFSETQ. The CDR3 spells CASSLTRTGTEAFF. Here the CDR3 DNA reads TGCGCCAGCAGCCTAACCCGGACGGGCACTGAAGCTTTCTTT.

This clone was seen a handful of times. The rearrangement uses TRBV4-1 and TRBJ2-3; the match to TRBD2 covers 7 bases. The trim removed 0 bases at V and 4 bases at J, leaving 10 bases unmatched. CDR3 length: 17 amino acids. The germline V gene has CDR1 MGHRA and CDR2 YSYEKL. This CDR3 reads CASSQDHGGIKADTQYF. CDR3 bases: TGCGCCAGCAGCCAAGATCACGGGGGGATCAAAGCAGATACGCAGTATTTT.

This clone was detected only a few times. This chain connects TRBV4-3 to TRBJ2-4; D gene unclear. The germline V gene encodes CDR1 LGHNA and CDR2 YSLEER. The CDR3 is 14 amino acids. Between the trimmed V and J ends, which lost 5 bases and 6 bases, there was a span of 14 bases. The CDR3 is CASSEPHRRNIQYF. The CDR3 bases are TGCGCCAGCAGCGAGCCCCACCGGAGAAACATTCAGTACTTC.

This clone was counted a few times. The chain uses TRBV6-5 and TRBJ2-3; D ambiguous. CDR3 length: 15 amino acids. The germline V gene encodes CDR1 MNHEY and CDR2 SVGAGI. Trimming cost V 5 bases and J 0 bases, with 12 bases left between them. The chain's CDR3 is CASSLLGGSTDTQYF. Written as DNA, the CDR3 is TGTGCCAGCAGTCTCCTCGGCGGTAGCACAGATACGCAGTATTTT.

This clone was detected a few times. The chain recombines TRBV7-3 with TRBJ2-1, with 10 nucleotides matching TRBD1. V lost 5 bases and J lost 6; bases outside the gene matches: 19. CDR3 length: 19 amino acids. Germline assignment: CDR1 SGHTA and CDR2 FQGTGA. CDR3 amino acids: CASSKSFVRDRDRGNEQFF. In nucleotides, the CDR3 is TGTGCCAGCAGCAAGAGTTTTGTCAGAGACCGGGACAGGGGCAATGAGCAGTTCTTC.

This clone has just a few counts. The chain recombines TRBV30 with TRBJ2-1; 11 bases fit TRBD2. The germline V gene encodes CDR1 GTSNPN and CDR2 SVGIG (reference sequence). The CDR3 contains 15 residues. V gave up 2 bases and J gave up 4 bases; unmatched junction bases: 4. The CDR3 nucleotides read TGTGCCTGGAGTACCCGACTAGCGGGGTACAATGAGCAGTTCTTC. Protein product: CAWSTRLAGYNEQFF.

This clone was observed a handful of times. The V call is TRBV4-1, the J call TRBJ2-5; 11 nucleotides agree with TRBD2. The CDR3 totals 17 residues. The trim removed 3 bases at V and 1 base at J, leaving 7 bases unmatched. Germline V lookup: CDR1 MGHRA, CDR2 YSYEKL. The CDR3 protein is CASSQGGLAEIQETQYF. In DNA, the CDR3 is TGCGCCAGCAGCCAGGGGGGACTAGCGGAGATCCAAGAGACCCAGTACTTC.

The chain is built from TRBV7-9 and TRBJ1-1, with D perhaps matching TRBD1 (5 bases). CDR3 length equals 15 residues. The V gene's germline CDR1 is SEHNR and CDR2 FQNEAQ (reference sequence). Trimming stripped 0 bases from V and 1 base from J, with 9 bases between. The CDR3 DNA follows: TGTGCCAGCAGCTTAGCTGGCAGGGCGAACACTGAAGCTTTCTTT. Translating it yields CASSLAGRANTEAFF.

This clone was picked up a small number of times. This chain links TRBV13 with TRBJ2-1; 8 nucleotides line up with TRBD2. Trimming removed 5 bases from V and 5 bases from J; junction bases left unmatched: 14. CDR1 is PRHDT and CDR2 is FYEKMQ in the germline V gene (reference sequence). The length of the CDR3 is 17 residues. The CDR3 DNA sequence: TGTGCCAGCAGCCGCAACCCGCTTAGCGGGACGAACAATGAGCAGTTCTTC. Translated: CASSRNPLSGTNNEQFF.

The CDR3 sequence is CASTASGRFNEQFF. CDR3 in DNA: TGTGCCAGCACCGCGAGCGGGAGGTTCAATGAGCAGTTCTTC. The V gene is TRBV2, the J gene TRBJ2-1; TRBD2 matches 9 bases. CDR1 is SNHLY and CDR2 is FYNNEI in the germline V gene. The CDR3 runs 14 residues. The junction had 7 bases not matched to a gene; V was cut back by 7 bases and J by 6 bases.

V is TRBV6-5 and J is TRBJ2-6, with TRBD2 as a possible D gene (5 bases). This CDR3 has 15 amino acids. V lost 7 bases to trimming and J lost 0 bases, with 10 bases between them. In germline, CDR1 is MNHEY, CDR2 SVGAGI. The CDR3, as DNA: TGTGCCAGCAATCGGGATTCCTCTGGGGCCAACGTCCTGACTTTC. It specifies CASNRDSSGANVLTF.

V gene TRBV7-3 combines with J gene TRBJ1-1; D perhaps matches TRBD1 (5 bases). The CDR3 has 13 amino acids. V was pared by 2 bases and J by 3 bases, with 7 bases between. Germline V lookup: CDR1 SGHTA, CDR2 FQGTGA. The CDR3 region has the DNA TGTGCCAGCAGCTTATCCAGGGACACTGAAGCTTTCTTT. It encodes CASSLSRDTEAFF.